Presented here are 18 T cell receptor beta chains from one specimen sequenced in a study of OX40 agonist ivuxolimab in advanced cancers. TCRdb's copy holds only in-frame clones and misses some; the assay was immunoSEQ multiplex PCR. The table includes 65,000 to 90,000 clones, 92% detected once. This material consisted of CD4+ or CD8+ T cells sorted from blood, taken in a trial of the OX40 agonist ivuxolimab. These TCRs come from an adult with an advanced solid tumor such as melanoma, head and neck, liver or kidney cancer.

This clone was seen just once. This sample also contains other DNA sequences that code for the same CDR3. The CDR3 loop reads CAISESESYEQYF. CDR3 bases: TGTGCCATCAGTGAGTCGGAATCCTACGAGCAGTACTTC. The chain uses TRBV10-3 and TRBJ2-7, with D uncertain. In germline, CDR1 is ENHRY, CDR2 SYGVKD. The CDR3 extends over 13 amino acids. Trimming removed 0 bases at V and 1 base at J, with 4 bases between.

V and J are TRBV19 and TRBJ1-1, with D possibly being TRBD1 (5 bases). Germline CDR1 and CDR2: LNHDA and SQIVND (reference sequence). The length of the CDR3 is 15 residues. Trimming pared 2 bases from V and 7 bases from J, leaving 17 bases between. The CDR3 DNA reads TGTGCCAGTAGTATACTTGCAGGGAGTCACTATGAAGCTTTCTTT. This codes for CASSILAGSHYEAFF.

CDR3 protein: CASSLPGPTYNEQFF. The CDR3 region has the DNA TGTGCCAGTAGTTTACCGGGACCAACCTACAATGAGCAGTTCTTC. The chain joins TRBV19 to TRBJ2-1; D is perhaps TRBD1 or TRBD2 (5 bases each). CDR3 length: 15 amino acids. The germline V gene has CDR1 LNHDA and CDR2 SQIVND (reference sequence). Deletions cut 5 bases from V and 2 bases from J, with 13 bases between.

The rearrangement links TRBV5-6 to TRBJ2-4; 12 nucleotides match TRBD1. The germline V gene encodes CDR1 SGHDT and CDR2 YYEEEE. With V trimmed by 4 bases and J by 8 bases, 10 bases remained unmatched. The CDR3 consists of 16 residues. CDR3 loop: CASSQPGQGAVDIQYF. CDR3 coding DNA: TGTGCCAGCAGCCAGCCGGGACAGGGGGCAGTGGACATTCAGTACTTC.

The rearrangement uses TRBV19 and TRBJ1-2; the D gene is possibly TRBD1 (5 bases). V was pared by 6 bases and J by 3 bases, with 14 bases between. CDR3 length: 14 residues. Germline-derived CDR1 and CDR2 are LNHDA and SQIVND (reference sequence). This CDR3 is CASSHTGDYYGYTF. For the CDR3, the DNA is TGTGCCAGTAGCCATACAGGTGACTACTATGGCTACACCTTC.

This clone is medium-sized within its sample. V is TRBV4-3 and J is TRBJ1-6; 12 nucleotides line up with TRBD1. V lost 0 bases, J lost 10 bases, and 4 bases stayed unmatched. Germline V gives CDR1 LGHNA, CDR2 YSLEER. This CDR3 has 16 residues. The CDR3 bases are TGCGCCAGCAGCCAAGAGATCGGGACAGGGGGCTCACCCCTCCACTTT. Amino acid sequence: CASSQEIGTGGSPLHF.

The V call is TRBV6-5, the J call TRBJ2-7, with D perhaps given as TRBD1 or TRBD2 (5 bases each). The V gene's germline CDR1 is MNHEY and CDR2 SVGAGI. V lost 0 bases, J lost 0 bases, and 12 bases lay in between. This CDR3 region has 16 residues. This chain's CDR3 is CASSYSSGASSYEQYF. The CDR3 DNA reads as TGTGCCAGCAGTTACTCATCCGGGGCCAGCTCCTACGAGCAGTACTTC.

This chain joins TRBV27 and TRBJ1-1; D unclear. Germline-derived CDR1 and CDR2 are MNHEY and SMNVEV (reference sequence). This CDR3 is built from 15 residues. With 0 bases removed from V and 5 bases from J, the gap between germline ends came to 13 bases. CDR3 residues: CASSLSLFPRTEAFF. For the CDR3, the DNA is TGTGCCAGCAGTTTATCCCTCTTCCCGAGAACTGAAGCTTTCTTT.

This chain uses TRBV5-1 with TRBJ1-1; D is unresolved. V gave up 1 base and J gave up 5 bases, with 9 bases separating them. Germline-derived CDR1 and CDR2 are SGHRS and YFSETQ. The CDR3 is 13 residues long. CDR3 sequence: CASSLTQGTEAFF. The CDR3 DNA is TGCGCCAGCAGCTTGACGCAAGGAACTGAAGCTTTCTTT.

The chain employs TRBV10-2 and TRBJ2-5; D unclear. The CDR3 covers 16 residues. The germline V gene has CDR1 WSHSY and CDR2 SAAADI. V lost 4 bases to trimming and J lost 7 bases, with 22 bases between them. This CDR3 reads CASSAPRVRSSGTQYF. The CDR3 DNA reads TGCGCCAGCAGTGCGCCTCGGGTTAGGAGTTCGGGGACCCAGTACTTC.

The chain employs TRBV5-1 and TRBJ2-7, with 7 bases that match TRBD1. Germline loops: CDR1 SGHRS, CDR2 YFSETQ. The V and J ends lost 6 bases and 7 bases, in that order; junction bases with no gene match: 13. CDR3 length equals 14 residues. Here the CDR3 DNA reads TGCGCCAGCACCGATGGGGACAGTTTAGTTGAGCAGTACTTC. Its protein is CASTDGDSLVEQYF.

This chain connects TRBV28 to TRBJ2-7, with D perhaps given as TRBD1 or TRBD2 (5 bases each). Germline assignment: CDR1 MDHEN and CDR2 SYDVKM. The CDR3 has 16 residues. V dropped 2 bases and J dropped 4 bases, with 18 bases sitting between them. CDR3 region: CASSLAIGQGGYEQYF. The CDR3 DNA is TGTGCCAGCAGTTTAGCTATAGGGCAGGGCGGGTACGAGCAGTACTTC.

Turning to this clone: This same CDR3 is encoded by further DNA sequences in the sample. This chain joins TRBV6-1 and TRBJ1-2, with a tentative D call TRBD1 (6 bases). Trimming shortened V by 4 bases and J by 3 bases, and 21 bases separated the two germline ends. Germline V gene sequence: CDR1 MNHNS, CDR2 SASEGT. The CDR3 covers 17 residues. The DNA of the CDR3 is TGTGCCAGCAGTGTCGAGGCCGGGACAACGCCCTACTATGGCTACACCTTC. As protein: CASSVEAGTTPYYGYTF.

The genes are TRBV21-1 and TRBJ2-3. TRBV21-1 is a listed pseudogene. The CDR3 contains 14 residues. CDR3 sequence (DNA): TGTGCCAGCCCCTTGGCCCGCGGCACAGATACGCAGTATTTT. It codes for CASPLARGTDTQYF.

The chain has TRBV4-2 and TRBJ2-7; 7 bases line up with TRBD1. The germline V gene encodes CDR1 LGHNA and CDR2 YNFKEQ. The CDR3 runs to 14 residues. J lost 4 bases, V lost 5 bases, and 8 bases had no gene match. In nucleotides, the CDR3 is TGTGCCAGCAGCTGGCAGGGGGTAGGGTACGAGCAGTACTTC. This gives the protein CASSWQGVGYEQYF.

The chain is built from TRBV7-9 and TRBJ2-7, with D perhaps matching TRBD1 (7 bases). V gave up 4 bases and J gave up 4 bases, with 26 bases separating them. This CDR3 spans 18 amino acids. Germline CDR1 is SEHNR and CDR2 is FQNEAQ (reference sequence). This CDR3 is CASSSTTGRPHGGYEQYF. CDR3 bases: TGTGCCAGCAGCTCCACGACAGGGAGGCCACATGGTGGGTACGAGCAGTACTTC.

CDR3 DNA sequence: TGTGCCAGCAGCTTATCGCGCAGGAGGGACAATGAGCAGTTCTTC. Translating it yields CASSLSRRRDNEQFF. This chain joins TRBV13 and TRBJ2-1; a weak D match, TRBD2 (6 bases). Germline V gene sequence: CDR1 PRHDT, CDR2 FYEKMQ (reference sequence). The CDR3 extends over 15 amino acids. Trimming left V 2 bases short and J 5 bases short, with 13 bases between.

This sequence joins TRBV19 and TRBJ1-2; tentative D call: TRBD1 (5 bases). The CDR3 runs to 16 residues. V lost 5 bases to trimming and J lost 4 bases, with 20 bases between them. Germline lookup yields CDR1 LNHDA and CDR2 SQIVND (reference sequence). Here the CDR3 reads CASSLPRQGYLYGYTF. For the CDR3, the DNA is TGTGCCAGTAGTCTCCCCCGGCAGGGATACCTCTATGGCTACACCTTC.